Sequencing of this T cell receptor beta chain was carried out in a study of T cell responses to AZD1222 COVID-19 vaccine. Regarding the study as a whole: Only after the peak T cell response were repertoires sampled. Per reports, nearly half of all spike-specific TCRs target regions that are unmutated in variants.

TCRdb keeps only in-frame clones here, not all; method: immunoSEQ multiplex PCR. This table holds roughly 120,000 clones, 85% to 95% found once. The study pooled second doses at about 4 or about 12 weeks. A remark on this clone: The antigen remains unidentified.

The material was peripheral blood, obtained 28 days after the second AZD1222 dose. The source is an adult who received the AZD1222 COVID-19 vaccine.

CDR3 nucleotide sequence: TGTGCCAGCAGCTTAGAGTTAGTAGGGACCGAATATGGCTACACCTTC. Translation: CASSLELVGTEYGYTF. V gene TRBV7-9 combines with J gene TRBJ1-2, with D tentatively TRBD1 (5 bases). The germline gives CDR1 SEHNR, CDR2 FQNEAQ (reference sequence). This CDR3 has 16 amino acids. The V end lost 1 base, the J end lost 5 bases, and 17 bases lay between the germline ends. The full variable domain, rest sourced from reference TRBV7-9 and TRBJ1-2, is DTGVSQNPRHKITKRGQNVTFRCDPISEHNRLYWYRQTLGQGPEFLTYFQNEAQLEKSRLLSDRFSAERPKGSFSTLEIQRTEQGDSAMYLCASSLELVGTEYGYTFGSGTRLTVV.